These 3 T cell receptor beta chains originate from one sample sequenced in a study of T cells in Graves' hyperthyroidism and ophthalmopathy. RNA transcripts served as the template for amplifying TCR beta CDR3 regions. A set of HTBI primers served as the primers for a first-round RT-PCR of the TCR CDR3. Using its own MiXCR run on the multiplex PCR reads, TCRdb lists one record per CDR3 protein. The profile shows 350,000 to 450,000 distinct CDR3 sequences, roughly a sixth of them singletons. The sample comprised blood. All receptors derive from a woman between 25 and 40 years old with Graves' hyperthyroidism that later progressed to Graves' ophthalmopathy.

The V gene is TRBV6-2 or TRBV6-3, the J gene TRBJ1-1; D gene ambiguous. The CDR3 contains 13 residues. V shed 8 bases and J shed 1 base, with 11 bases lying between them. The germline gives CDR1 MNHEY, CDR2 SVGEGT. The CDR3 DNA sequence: TGTGCCAGCTATAGACGGGCGAACACTGAAGCTTTCTTT. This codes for CASYRRANTEAFF.

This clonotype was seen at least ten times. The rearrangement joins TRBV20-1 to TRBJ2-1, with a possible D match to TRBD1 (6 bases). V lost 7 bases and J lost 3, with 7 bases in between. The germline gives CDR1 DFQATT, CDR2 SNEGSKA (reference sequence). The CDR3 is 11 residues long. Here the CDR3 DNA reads TGCAGTGGACAGGACTACAATGAGCAGTTCTTC. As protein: CSGQDYNEQFF.

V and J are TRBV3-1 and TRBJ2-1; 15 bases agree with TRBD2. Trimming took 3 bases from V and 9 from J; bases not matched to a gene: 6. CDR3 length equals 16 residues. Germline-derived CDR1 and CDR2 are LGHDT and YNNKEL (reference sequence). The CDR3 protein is CASSHGLAGGNVEQFF. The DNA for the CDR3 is TGTGCCAGCAGCCACGGACTAGCGGGGGGGAATGTTGAGCAGTTCTTC.